This T cell receptor (beta chain) was profiled in a study of blood T cell repertoires in COVID-19. Overall study context: There were acute and convalescent COVID-19 samples, and they came from the United States, Italy and Spain.

This CDR3 spans 18 amino acids. The germline V gene encodes CDR1 SGHRS and CDR2 YFSETQ. J was trimmed by 0 bases and V by 0 bases; bases with no gene match: 6. Authors' analysis steps: Amplifying reference gene primers gave estimates of nucleated cell counts. Sequencing used immunoSEQ multiplex PCR; TCRdb keeps in-frame clones, though not all of them. The V and J calls and clone size come from that table; D and trimming were worked out from the DNA. The table includes roughly 60,000 clones, around 90% detected once. Material: peripheral blood. The clonotype was recovered from a human donor with active COVID-19. The donor label of this sample is uncertain. The rearrangement links TRBV5-1 to TRBJ2-5, with 12 positions matching TRBD2. CDR3 region: CASSLALAGGEYQETQYF. DNA for the CDR3: TGCGCCAGCAGCTTGGCACTAGCGGGGGGCGAGTACCAAGAGACCCAGTACTTC.